Listed here are 32 T cell receptor beta chains from one sample, sequenced in a study of cytomegalovirus exposure and HLA in healthy donors. Assay: immunoSEQ multiplex PCR; the TCRdb copy retains only in-frame clones and omits some. Of hundreds of thousands of clones in the sample, approximately 88% were seen once. The material sequenced was PBMCs. The receptor source for this set is a woman under 30 in good health and CMV-seronegative.

This chain links TRBV2 with TRBJ2-1; D perhaps matches TRBD2 (7 bases). V was pared by 7 bases and J by 2 bases, with 24 bases between. CDR1 is SNHLY and CDR2 is FYNNEI in the germline V gene. This CDR3 is built from 18 residues. In nucleotides, the CDR3 is TGTGCCAGCAAGGGGGGGGTGGCGGAGCGTTACGCCTACAATGAGCAGTTCTTC. Protein: CASKGGVAERYAYNEQFF.

The chain has TRBV27 and TRBJ2-7; TRBD2 agrees at 15 bases. The ends lost 1 base at V and 0 bases at J; junction bases unmatched: 16. Germline assignment: CDR1 MNHEY and CDR2 SMNVEV (reference sequence). The CDR3 covers 22 residues. For the CDR3, the DNA is TGTGCCAGCAGTTTATACGCCTCGCCCGGACTAGCGGGAGGGAGGAGCTCCTACGAGCAGTACTTC. It yields the protein CASSLYASPGLAGGRSSYEQYF.

J is TRBJ2-7 and V is TRBV7-9; 9 nucleotides align to TRBD1. The CDR3 covers 14 residues. Losses at the gene ends were 5 bases for V and 4 bases for J; bases not matched to a gene: 6. Germline V gene data show CDR1 as SEHNR and CDR2 as FQNEAQ (reference sequence). The CDR3 sequence is CASSPQGAPYEQYF. In DNA form, the CDR3 reads TGTGCCAGCAGCCCACAGGGGGCGCCGTACGAGCAGTACTTC.

The rearrangement uses TRBV5-1 and TRBJ2-3; D may be TRBD2 (5 bases). The length of the CDR3 is 15 residues. Germline V lookup: CDR1 SGHRS, CDR2 YFSETQ. V lost 7 bases and J lost 2, with 17 bases in between. CDR3 DNA: TGCGCCAGCCTCCGAGCCCAGCGGTCCACAGATACGCAGTATTTT. As protein: CASLRAQRSTDTQYF. The full variable domain, rest sourced from reference TRBV5-1 and TRBJ2-3, is KAGVTQTPRYLIKTRGQQVTLSCSPISGHRSVSWYQQTPGQGLQFLFEYFSETQRNKGNFPGRFSGRQFSNSRSEMNVSTLELGDSALYLCASLRAQRSTDTQYFGPGTRLTVL.

The chain has TRBV27 and TRBJ2-3; the D is unclear. Trimming removed 1 base at V and 3 bases at J, with 11 bases between. Germline CDR1 is MNHEY and CDR2 is SMNVEV (reference sequence). The CDR3 spans 15 residues. Here the CDR3 DNA reads TGTGCCAGCAGTTTATTGGGCCGCCCTACAGATACGCAGTATTTT. It encodes CASSLLGRPTDTQYF.

CDR3: CASSVDSEAFF. The CDR3 DNA follows: TGTGCCAGCAGCGTGGACAGTGAAGCTTTCTTT. The J gene is TRBJ1-1, the V gene TRBV6-1; TRBD1 might be the D (6 bases). The germline gives CDR1 MNHNS, CDR2 SASEGT. The CDR3 has 11 residues. V was trimmed by 6 bases and J by 7 bases, leaving 9 bases between them.

The gene calls are TRBV11-1 and TRBJ2-5, with TRBD2 identical over 7 bases. Germline V gene data show CDR1 as SGHAT and CDR2 as FQDESV (reference sequence). After removal of 2 bases from V and 2 bases from J, the junction contained 17 bases not matched to a gene. The CDR3 sequence is 19 residues long. The chain's CDR3 is CASSLSLREPNLGQETQYF. CDR3 nucleotides: TGTGCCAGCAGCTTATCCTTGCGGGAGCCGAACCTGGGGCAAGAGACCCAGTACTTC.

The V call is TRBV21-1, the J call TRBJ1-2. TRBV21-1 is a recognized pseudogene. The CDR3 extends over 15 amino acids. DNA of the CDR3: TGTGCCAGCAGCAACCATGGACGGGATAACTATGGCTACACCTTC. Translating gives CASSNHGRDNYGYTF.

The rearrangement uses TRBV7-2 and TRBJ1-4; 8 positions match TRBD1. V trimming: 2 bases; J trimming: 13 bases; junction bases outside the gene matches: 6. Germline loops: CDR1 SGHTA, CDR2 FQGNSA. The CDR3 sequence is 13 residues long. This CDR3 reads CASSLRGQAILFF. The CDR3 DNA sequence: TGTGCCAGCAGCTTACGGGGACAGGCAATACTGTTTTTT.

J is TRBJ1-1 and V is TRBV9; D gene unclear. The CDR3 has 15 residues. Germline CDR1 reads SGDLS; CDR2 reads YYNGEE. V was clipped by 3 bases and J by 2 bases, with 14 bases between them. CDR3: CASSARGSPNTEAFF. CDR3 coding DNA: TGTGCCAGCAGCGCCCGAGGATCCCCCAACACTGAAGCTTTCTTT.

The CDR3 nucleotides read TGTGCCAGCACCGTTAGACTAGCGGGGGCAGATACGCAGTATTTT. Its protein is CASTVRLAGADTQYF. The chain joins TRBV2 to TRBJ2-3, with 12 bases lining up with TRBD2. CDR3 size: 15 residues. The germline V gene has CDR1 SNHLY and CDR2 FYNNEI. Trimming took 7 bases from V and 4 from J; bases not matched to a gene: 6.

The J gene is TRBJ2-3, the V gene TRBV5-1; 10 bases align to TRBD2. Germline CDR1 reads SGHRS; CDR2 reads YFSETQ. This CDR3 comprises 16 residues. V lost 4 bases, J lost 2 bases, and 7 bases stayed unmatched. CDR3 coding DNA: TGCGCCAGCAGCCCGCGGACTAGCGGCCACACAGATACGCAGTATTTT. It specifies CASSPRTSGHTDTQYF.

The chain joins TRBV5-4 to TRBJ2-1; 7 bases map to TRBD2. V was pared by 4 bases and J by 4 bases, with 8 bases of the junction left unmatched. This CDR3 comprises 15 residues. CDR1 is SGHNT and CDR2 is YYREEE in the germline V gene (reference sequence). CDR3 sequence: CASSLSGAAYNEQFF. CDR3 DNA: TGTGCCAGCAGCCTGAGCGGGGCAGCGTACAATGAGCAGTTCTTC. The whole variable domain, filled in from reference TRBV5-4 and TRBJ2-1, reads ETGVTQSPTHLIKTRGQQVTLRCSSQSGHNTVSWYQQALGQGPQFIFQYYREEENGRGNFPPRFSGLQFPNYSSELNVNALELDDSALYLCASSLSGAAYNEQFFGPGTRLTVL.

The rearrangement uses TRBV27 and TRBJ2-5, with D maybe TRBD2 (6 bases). V gave up 5 bases and J gave up 2 bases, with 21 bases separating them. Per germline, CDR1 MNHEY and CDR2 SMNVEV (reference sequence). The CDR3 has 17 residues. CDR3 coding DNA: TGTGCCAGCAGTCCCCCCCGACTAGGTATTTCACAAGAGACCCAGTACTTC. Amino acid sequence: CASSPPRLGISQETQYF.

The chain joins TRBV5-1 to TRBJ1-1; no clear D gene. The germline gives CDR1 SGHRS, CDR2 YFSETQ. Deletions cut 3 bases from V and 5 bases from J, with 14 bases between. This CDR3 has 14 amino acids. DNA for the CDR3: TGCGCCAGCAGCTCAAAACGGGCGGGTACTGAAGCTTTCTTT. This gives the protein CASSSKRAGTEAFF. The full variable domain, rest sourced from reference TRBV5-1 and TRBJ1-1, is KAGVTQTPRYLIKTRGQQVTLSCSPISGHRSVSWYQQTPGQGLQFLFEYFSETQRNKGNFPGRFSGRQFSNSRSEMNVSTLELGDSALYLCASSSKRAGTEAFFGQGTRLTVV.

The chain joins TRBV18 to TRBJ2-3; the match to TRBD2 covers 9 bases. Germline V CDR1 and CDR2: KGHSH, LQKENI. This CDR3 comprises 16 residues. Germline trimming cut 2 bases from V and 0 bases from J; bases unmatched to any gene: 3. CDR3 nucleotides: TGTGCCAGCTCACCAGCTAGCGGGATAAGCACAGATACGCAGTATTTT. Its translation: CASSPASGISTDTQYF.

This chain links TRBV12-5 with TRBJ2-1; tentatively, D is TRBD2 (6 bases). The length of the CDR3 is 17 residues. Trimming removed 6 bases from V and 0 bases from J, with 18 bases in between. Germline V lookup: CDR1 LGHNT, CDR2 FRNRAP. The CDR3 here is CASGPRSGVGSYNEQFF. The CDR3 DNA is TGTGCTAGTGGGCCTCGCTCGGGGGTTGGCTCCTACAATGAGCAGTTCTTC.

The V and J genes are TRBV5-4 and TRBJ2-1, with 9 bases lining up with TRBD2. The CDR3 length is 18 residues. Unmatched junction bases numbered 20, after V lost 5 bases and J lost 8 bases. Germline CDR1 reads SGHNT; CDR2 reads YYREEE (reference sequence). CDR3: CASRTGITLAGGVHEQFF. DNA for the CDR3: TGTGCCAGCAGAACCGGGATCACACTAGCGGGTGGGGTCCATGAGCAGTTCTTC.

The chain couples TRBV28 to TRBJ1-1; no clear D. Per the germline V gene, CDR1 is MDHEN and CDR2 is SYDVKM. Trimming pared 2 bases from V and 5 bases from J, leaving 9 bases between. CDR3 size: 13 residues. The CDR3 is CASSLPTDTEAFF. The CDR3 bases are TGTGCCAGCAGTTTACCTACTGATACTGAAGCTTTCTTT.

The chain combines TRBV19 with TRBJ2-1, with 12 bases matching TRBD2. This CDR3 comprises 18 residues. Trimming cost V 3 bases and J 3 bases; bases outside gene matches: 9. Per germline, CDR1 LNHDA and CDR2 SQIVND (reference sequence). The CDR3 spells CASSIILAGGRRYNEQFF. The CDR3 DNA is TGTGCCAGTAGTATCATACTAGCGGGAGGTAGACGCTACAATGAGCAGTTCTTC.

This clone was seen once. V is TRBV5-1 and J is TRBJ2-7; 11 bases agree with TRBD1. After removal of 3 bases from V and 6 bases from J, the junction contained 5 bases not matched to a gene. Germline CDR1 and CDR2: SGHRS and YFSETQ. This CDR3 is built from 14 residues. The CDR3 protein is CASSSGQGAGEQYF. CDR3 DNA sequence: TGCGCCAGCAGCTCTGGACAGGGGGCTGGCGAGCAGTACTTC.

The chain links TRBV27 to TRBJ2-7, with 11 positions matching TRBD2. CDR3 size: 15 residues. Germline CDR1 is MNHEY and CDR2 is SMNVEV (reference sequence). Trimming at V came to 5 bases and at J to 1 base, leaving 4 bases not matched to a gene. Written as DNA, the CDR3 is TGTGCCAGCAGTCTACTAGCGGGAGTGTCCTACGAGCAGTACTTC. Residues: CASSLLAGVSYEQYF.

The rearrangement links TRBV27 to TRBJ2-3, with TRBD1 matching over 7 bases. CDR3 length equals 18 residues. With V trimmed by 5 bases and J by 2 bases, 16 bases remained unmatched. CDR1 is MNHEY, CDR2 SMNVEV, per germline (reference sequence). The CDR3 protein is CASSPLAFGQAYTDTQYF. CDR3 nucleotide sequence: TGTGCCAGCAGTCCGTTGGCTTTCGGACAGGCATACACAGATACGCAGTATTTT.

This rearrangement joins TRBV18 to TRBJ2-1; D might be TRBD1 (6 bases). The length of the CDR3 is 15 residues. V dropped 1 base and J dropped 6 bases, with 13 bases sitting between them. Germline V lookup: CDR1 KGHSH, CDR2 LQKENI. The CDR3 sequence is CASSPQGVVGNEQFF. The CDR3 DNA reads as TGTGCCAGCTCACCACAGGGGGTTGTTGGCAATGAGCAGTTCTTC.

V is TRBV7-3 and J is TRBJ2-1; maybe TRBD1 (5 bases). Germline V gene sequence: CDR1 SGHTA, CDR2 FQGTGA. Trimming stripped 2 bases from V and 4 bases from J, with 6 bases between. CDR3 size: 13 residues. Here the CDR3 reads CASSLDRYNEQFF. The CDR3 nucleotides are TGTGCCAGCAGCTTAGACAGATACAATGAGCAGTTCTTC.

J is TRBJ1-4 and V is TRBV28; no definite D call. The CDR3 loop spans 12 amino acids. V was pared by 5 bases and J by 6 bases, with 7 bases between. Per the germline V gene, CDR1 is MDHEN and CDR2 is SYDVKM. The CDR3 coding sequence is TGTGCCAGCAGTAGCCTTGATGAAAAACTGTTTTTT. Amino acids: CASSSLDEKLFF.

The rearrangement joins TRBV5-6 to TRBJ2-7; D is ambiguous. The CDR3 sequence is 14 residues long. CDR1 is SGHDT and CDR2 is YYEEEE in the germline V gene. V was trimmed by 0 bases and J by 1 base, leaving 8 bases between them. Here the CDR3 reads CASSLARQSYEQYF. Written as DNA, the CDR3 is TGTGCCAGCAGCTTGGCTCGCCAGTCCTACGAGCAGTACTTC. Filled out from reference TRBV5-6 and TRBJ2-7, the complete variable domain reads DAGVTQSPTHLIKTRGQQVTLRCSPKSGHDTVSWYQQALGQGPQFIFQYYEEEERQRGNFPDRFSGHQFPNYSSELNVNALLLGDSALYLCASSLARQSYEQYFGPGTRLTVT.

This chain links TRBV27 with TRBJ1-1, with 11 bases aligning to TRBD1. After removal of 8 bases from V and 1 base from J, the junction contained 12 bases not matched to a gene. In germline, CDR1 is MNHEY, CDR2 SMNVEV (reference sequence). This CDR3 region has 17 residues. In nucleotides, the CDR3 is TGTGCCAGCCACCCACTCGGACAGGGGGCCGGGAACACTGAAGCTTTCTTT. Its protein product is CASHPLGQGAGNTEAFF.

This chain connects TRBV6-1 to TRBJ2-1; weak D call: TRBD1 (6 bases). V shed 8 bases and J shed 12 bases, with 20 bases lying between them. The CDR3 consists of 13 residues. Germline assignment: CDR1 MNHNS and CDR2 SASEGT. The CDR3 loop is CASSGERILSQFF. The CDR3 region has the DNA TGTGCCAGCTCAGGGGAACGGATCTTATCGCAGTTCTTC.

The rearrangement links TRBV27 to TRBJ2-7; the match to TRBD1 covers 9 bases. CDR3 length: 18 amino acids. The ends lost 4 bases at V and 7 bases at J; junction bases unmatched: 20. Germline CDR1 MNHEY, CDR2 SMNVEV (reference sequence). CDR3 sequence: CASSYSGTGSLPVWEQYF. The CDR3 coding sequence is TGTGCCAGCAGTTACTCCGGGACAGGGTCTCTCCCCGTGTGGGAGCAGTACTTC.

The V gene is TRBV2, the J gene TRBJ2-7; TRBD1 matches at 9 bases. This CDR3 has 12 residues. Looked up from germline, CDR1 is SNHLY and CDR2 is FYNNEI. The ends lost 8 bases at V and 6 bases at J; junction bases unmatched: 5. The CDR3: CASWDRVVEQYF. The CDR3 nucleotides read TGTGCCAGCTGGGACAGGGTTGTCGAGCAGTACTTC.

This clone was observed once. The CDR3 reads CAWTGQMNTEAFF. The CDR3 DNA is TGTGCCTGGACAGGACAGATGAACACTGAAGCTTTCTTT. The chain joins TRBV30 to TRBJ1-1; D may be TRBD1 (6 bases). Germline V gene data show CDR1 as GTSNPN and CDR2 as SVGIG (reference sequence). The CDR3 spans 13 residues. Between the trimmed V and J ends, which lost 4 bases and 0 bases, there was a span of 9 bases.